The next 27 T cell receptor beta chains were all read from a single sample in a study of blood T cell repertoires in COVID-19. Assay used: immunoSEQ multiplex PCR; TCRdb lists only in-frame clones, some missing. This sample has about 280,000 clones, with 87% found just once. Sequencing input: peripheral blood. All receptors come from a woman aged 45-65 years who had recovered from COVID-19.

About this clone: The junction shows a germline mismatch at one end, possibly a read error. The V call is TRBV7-7, the J call TRBJ2-7; D might be TRBD1 (6 bases). Germline lookup yields CDR1 SSHAT and CDR2 FNYEAQ (reference sequence). CDR3 length equals 16 residues. DNA for the CDR3: TGTGCTAGCAGCCCTACCCCGTGGGGGCCCTCCTACGAGCAGTACTTC. Translated: CASSPTPWGPSYEQYF.

The count of this clone is one. This chain connects TRBV6-2 or TRBV6-3 to TRBJ2-2, with TRBD1 matching over 7 bases. This CDR3 is 15 amino acids long. Germline V CDR1 and CDR2: MNHEY, SVGEGT. Germline trimming cut 6 bases from V and 7 bases from J; bases unmatched to any gene: 11. The CDR3 loop reads CASSSDRAPVGELFF. The CDR3 DNA sequence: TGTGCCAGCAGCTCCGACAGGGCCCCGGTCGGGGAGCTGTTTTTT.

The V call is TRBV14, the J call TRBJ2-1, with D maybe TRBD1 (6 bases). The V end was cut by 3 bases, the J end by 15 bases, with 21 bases between. The CDR3 covers 14 residues. Germline V gives CDR1 SGHDN, CDR2 FVKESK. DNA for the CDR3: TGTGCCAGCAGCCATTTGGACAGCCGATATCAGGCGTTCTTC. Residues: CASSHLDSRYQAFF.

This clone showed up just once. This chain links TRBV9 with TRBJ2-7, with 11 bases identical to TRBD2. Germline V lookup: CDR1 SGDLS, CDR2 YYNGEE. The CDR3 covers 15 residues. After removal of 3 bases from V and 2 bases from J, the junction contained 4 bases not matched to a gene. CDR3 coding DNA: TGTGCCAGCAGCGACGGGACTAGCGGACCCTACGAGCAGTACTTC. Its translation: CASSDGTSGPYEQYF.

This chain links TRBV2 with TRBJ1-5; D is uncertain. The germline V and J ends were trimmed by 6 bases and 4 bases, with 13 bases remaining between them. Per the germline V gene, CDR1 is SNHLY and CDR2 is FYNNEI. CDR3 length: 14 residues. The CDR3 bases are TGTGCCAGCAGGGAGGGAGAAGGGAATCAGCCCCAGCATTTT. Its protein is CASREGEGNQPQHF.

V gene TRBV18 combines with J gene TRBJ2-5; no firm D call. V lost 3 bases and J lost 5, with 10 bases in between. Germline lookup yields CDR1 KGHSH and CDR2 LQKENI. This CDR3 spans 13 amino acids. CDR3 residues: CASSPRLQETQYF. As DNA, the CDR3 is TGTGCCAGCTCACCGAGGTTGCAGGAGACCCAGTACTTC.

The chain combines TRBV30 with TRBJ1-2; no firm D call. The germline V and J ends were trimmed by 0 bases and 8 bases, with 13 bases remaining between them. Germline V lookup: CDR1 GTSNPN, CDR2 SVGIG (reference sequence). This CDR3 spans 13 amino acids. CDR3 coding DNA: TGTGCCTGGAGTGTACGAAGCAGGCACGGCTACACCTTC. It is translated as CAWSVRSRHGYTF.

Only one count was recorded for this clone. J is TRBJ1-1 and V is TRBV6-6; 9 nucleotides line up with TRBD1. The CDR3 is 15 residues long. The V gene's germline CDR1 is MNHNY and CDR2 SVGAGI (reference sequence). The trim removed 2 bases at V and 5 bases at J, leaving 6 bases unmatched. The CDR3 loop reads CASSYPGQGRTEAFF. CDR3 DNA sequence: TGTGCCAGCAGTTACCCGGGACAGGGAAGGACTGAAGCTTTCTTT.

This clone occurred once. The V and J genes are TRBV19 and TRBJ2-1; 11 nucleotides agree with TRBD1. Germline lookup yields CDR1 LNHDA and CDR2 SQIVND (reference sequence). The CDR3 has 16 amino acids. The V and J ends lost 5 bases and 4 bases, in that order; junction bases with no gene match: 7. The CDR3 DNA is TGTGCCAGTAGTCCAAGGACAGGGGGCGGGTACAATGAGCAGTTCTTC. Translating gives CASSPRTGGGYNEQFF. Together with reference TRBV19 and TRBJ2-1, the CDR3 gives the full variable domain: DGGITQSPKYLFRKEGQNVTLSCEQNLNHDAMYWYRQDPGQGLRLIYYSQIVNDFQKGDIAEGYSVSREKKESFPLTVTSAQKNPTAFYLCASSPRTGGGYNEQFFGPGTRLTVL.

This chain joins TRBV2 and TRBJ1-5; unclear D gene. Germline CDR1 is SNHLY and CDR2 is FYNNEI. The CDR3 has 14 residues. The ends were cut back, 5 bases at V and 0 bases at J, with 8 bases in the middle. The CDR3 coding sequence is TGTGCCAGCAGTCCGGTCCCTAGCAATCAGCCCCAGCATTTT. This gives the protein CASSPVPSNQPQHF.

Only one count was recorded for this clone. The chain couples TRBV7-3 to TRBJ2-1, with 8 bases fitting TRBD2. This CDR3 is built from 17 residues. Germline V lookup: CDR1 SGHTA, CDR2 FQGTGA. J lost 0 bases, V lost 5 bases, and 9 bases had no gene match. CDR3 in DNA: TGTGCCAGCAGCCGGAGGGGAAGCGGGAGCTCCTACAATGAGCAGTTCTTC. It specifies CASSRRGSGSSYNEQFF.

The chain has TRBV11-2 and TRBJ1-4, with TRBD1 identical over 7 bases. The germline gives CDR1 SGHAT, CDR2 FQNNGV. Trimming at V came to 5 bases and at J to 8 bases, leaving 8 bases not matched to a gene. CDR3 size: 14 residues. The DNA of the CDR3 is TGTGCCAGCAGCCGAGGGACAGCCAGCGAAAAACTGTTTTTT. Translated: CASSRGTASEKLFF.

A single count supports this clone. J is TRBJ2-6 and V is TRBV5-4; 8 bases match TRBD2. The trim removed 0 bases at V and 0 bases at J, leaving 5 bases unmatched. Germline V gives CDR1 SGHNT, CDR2 YYREEE (reference sequence). CDR3 length equals 18 residues. The CDR3 reads CASSLEAGARSGANVLTF. CDR3 bases: TGTGCCAGCAGCTTGGAAGCGGGGGCCCGCTCTGGGGCCAACGTCCTGACTTTC. Based on the CDR3 plus reference TRBV5-4 and TRBJ2-6, the full variable domain is ETGVTQSPTHLIKTRGQQVTLRCSSQSGHNTVSWYQQALGQGPQFIFQYYREEENGRGNFPPRFSGLQFPNYSSELNVNALELDDSALYLCASSLEAGARSGANVLTFGAGSRLTVL.

The chain has TRBV29-1 and TRBJ1-2; possible D gene TRBD1, 5 bases. Germline CDR1 is SQVTM and CDR2 is ANQGSEA. Trimming took off 7 bases at V and 2 bases at J, with 14 bases between the two ends. There are 13 residues in the CDR3. CDR3 coding DNA: TGCAGCGCTGGGCGGCAGGGAAACTATGGCTACACCTTC. Amino acids: CSAGRQGNYGYTF.

The gene calls are TRBV6-5 and TRBJ2-1; 12 bases fit TRBD2. The CDR3 consists of 15 residues. Germline lookup yields CDR1 MNHEY and CDR2 SVGAGI. With V trimmed by 7 bases and J by 7 bases, 8 bases remained unmatched. CDR3 DNA sequence: TGTGCCAGCACTCCTAGCGGGGGGGCCTGGAATGAGCAGTTCTTC. It encodes CASTPSGGAWNEQFF.

The rearrangement links TRBV15 to TRBJ1-2, with D perhaps matching TRBD1 (5 bases). Germline V gene data show CDR1 as LNHNV and CDR2 as YYDKDF (reference sequence). The CDR3 has 15 residues. V lost 5 bases to trimming and J lost 7 bases, with 20 bases between them. The CDR3 DNA sequence: TGTGCCACCAGCGGTGCGGTCCCAGGGCGGGGTGGCTACACCTTC. As protein: CATSGAVPGRGGYTF.

The chain employs TRBV11-2 and TRBJ2-7; 11 bases fit TRBD2. Germline CDR1 reads SGHAT; CDR2 reads FQNNGV. The CDR3 is 17 amino acids. V dropped 2 bases and J dropped 3; count of bases not matched to a gene: 9. As DNA, the CDR3 is TGTGCCAGCAGCTTAAGATTCGGGACTAGCGGTTACTACGAGCAGTACTTC. Translated, it gives CASSLRFGTSGYYEQYF.

The rearrangement links TRBV19 to TRBJ1-2; TRBD1 agrees at 9 bases. CDR3 size: 15 residues. The V gene end was trimmed by 5 bases and the J gene end by 4 bases; junction bases not matched to a gene: 8. From germline, CDR1 is LNHDA and CDR2 SQIVND (reference sequence). The CDR3 coding sequence is TGTGCCAGTAGTTTCGGGACAGGGTTGATCTATGGCTACACCTTC. This codes for CASSFGTGLIYGYTF.

The chain links TRBV30 to TRBJ1-2; 7 bases map to TRBD1. CDR1 and CDR2 (germline): GTSNPN, SVGIG (reference sequence). The CDR3 is 13 amino acids. J lost 4 bases, V lost 2 bases, and 4 bases had no gene match. The CDR3 sequence is CAWSPGQAYGYTF. For the CDR3, the DNA is TGTGCCTGGAGTCCCGGACAGGCCTATGGCTACACCTTC.

The CDR3 nucleotides are TGTGCCAGCAGTTACGGGGCACCAAGCACAGATACGCAGTATTTT. Protein sequence: CASSYGAPSTDTQYF. The genes are TRBV6-5 and TRBJ2-3; a weak D match, TRBD1 (5 bases). This CDR3 has 15 amino acids. Deletions cut 2 bases from V and 0 bases from J, with 9 bases between. Germline values: CDR1 MNHEY, CDR2 SVGAGI.

The V gene is TRBV6-2 or TRBV6-3, the J gene TRBJ1-2; D gene ambiguous. The germline V and J ends were trimmed by 2 bases and 5 bases, with 9 bases remaining between them. The CDR3 is made up of 13 amino acids. In germline, CDR1 is MNHEY, CDR2 SVGEGT. CDR3 nucleotides: TGTGCCAGCAGTTACCAGTTACTATATGGCTACACCTTC. It encodes CASSYQLLYGYTF.

The rearrangement uses TRBV29-1 and TRBJ1-5; D may be TRBD1 (5 bases). CDR1 is SQVTM and CDR2 is ANQGSEA in the germline V gene. Trimming left V 2 bases short and J 9 bases short, with 14 bases between. This CDR3 comprises 13 residues. The CDR3 nucleotides are TGCAGCGTTGAATTAGGGGTTAATGGGCCCCAGCATTTT. Protein: CSVELGVNGPQHF. The variable domain in full, completed from reference TRBV29-1 and TRBJ1-5, reads SAVISQKPSRDICQRGTSLTIQCQVDSQVTMMFWYRQQPGQSLTLIATANQGSEATYESGFVIDKFPISRPNLTFSTLTVSNMSPEDSSIYLCSVELGVNGPQHFGDGTRLSIL.

The chain is built from TRBV24-1 and TRBJ2-2; TRBD1 might be the D (6 bases). Germline V gene lookup returns CDR1 KGHDR and CDR2 SFDVKD. The CDR3 sequence is 15 residues long. Trimming stripped 4 bases from V and 4 bases from J, with 12 bases between. The CDR3 protein is CATSDPTGLTGELFF. In DNA, the CDR3 is TGTGCCACCAGTGACCCGACAGGTCTCACCGGGGAGCTGTTTTTT.

The rearrangement joins TRBV6-5 to TRBJ2-1; no firm D call. Germline CDR1 and CDR2: MNHEY and SVGAGI. Trimming shortened V by 6 bases and J by 8 bases, and 17 bases separated the two germline ends. The CDR3 loop spans 14 amino acids. The CDR3 DNA reads TGTGCCAGCAGCCTATTTTTCCGGGTCCATGAGCAGTTCTTC. Protein sequence: CASSLFFRVHEQFF.

This clone was detected only once. The V and J genes are TRBV12-3 or TRBV12-4 and TRBJ1-1; D not resolved. Trimming removed 3 bases from V and 3 bases from J, with 5 bases in between. The CDR3 consists of 12 residues. CDR3 amino acids: CASSFADTEAFF. The CDR3 nucleotides are TGTGCCAGCAGTTTTGCGGACACTGAAGCTTTCTTT.

This clone was picked up a small number of times. J is TRBJ1-1 and V is TRBV5-8, with D hard to call. The CDR3 loop spans 16 amino acids. CDR1 is SGHTS, CDR2 YDEGEE, per germline. Between the trimmed V and J ends, which lost 2 bases and 2 bases, there was a span of 16 bases. In nucleotides, the CDR3 is TGTGCCAGCAGCTTATTCCGTGTCTCCGTTAACACTGAAGCTTTCTTT. Amino acids: CASSLFRVSVNTEAFF.

This clone was recorded a few times. V and J are TRBV24-1 and TRBJ1-3; D is ambiguous. The CDR3 runs 14 residues. Trimming removed 4 bases at V and 4 bases at J, with 10 bases between. The germline gives CDR1 KGHDR, CDR2 SFDVKD. The CDR3 spells CATSERGGGNTIYF. CDR3 DNA: TGTGCCACCAGTGAACGGGGTGGCGGAAACACCATATATTTT.